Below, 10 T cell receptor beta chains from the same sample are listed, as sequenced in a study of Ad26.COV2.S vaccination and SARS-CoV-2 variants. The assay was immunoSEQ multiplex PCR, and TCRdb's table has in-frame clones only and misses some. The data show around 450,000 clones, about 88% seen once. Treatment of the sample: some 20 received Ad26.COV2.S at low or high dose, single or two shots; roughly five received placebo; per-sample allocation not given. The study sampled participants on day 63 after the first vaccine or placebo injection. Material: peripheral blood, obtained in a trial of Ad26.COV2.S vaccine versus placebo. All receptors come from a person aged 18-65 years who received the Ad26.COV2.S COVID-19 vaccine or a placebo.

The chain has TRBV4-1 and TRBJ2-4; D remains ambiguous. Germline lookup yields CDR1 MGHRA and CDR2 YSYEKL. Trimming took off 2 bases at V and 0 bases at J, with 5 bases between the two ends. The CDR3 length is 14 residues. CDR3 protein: CASSQLGAKNIQYF. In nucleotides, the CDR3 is TGCGCCAGCAGCCAACTGGGAGCCAAAAACATTCAGTACTTC.

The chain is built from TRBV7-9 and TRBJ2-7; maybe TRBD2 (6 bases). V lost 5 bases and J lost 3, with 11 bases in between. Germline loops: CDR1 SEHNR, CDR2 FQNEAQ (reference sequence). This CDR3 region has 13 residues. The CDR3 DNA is TGTGCCAGCAGCCTACTGACTAGCTACGAGCAGTACTTC. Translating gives CASSLLTSYEQYF.

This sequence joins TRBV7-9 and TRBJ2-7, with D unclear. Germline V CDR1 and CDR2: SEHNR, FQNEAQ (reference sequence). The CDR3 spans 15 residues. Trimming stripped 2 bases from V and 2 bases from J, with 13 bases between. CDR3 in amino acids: CASSLPGFPPYEQYF. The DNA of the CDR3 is TGTGCCAGCAGCTTACCCGGCTTCCCCCCCTACGAGCAGTACTTC.

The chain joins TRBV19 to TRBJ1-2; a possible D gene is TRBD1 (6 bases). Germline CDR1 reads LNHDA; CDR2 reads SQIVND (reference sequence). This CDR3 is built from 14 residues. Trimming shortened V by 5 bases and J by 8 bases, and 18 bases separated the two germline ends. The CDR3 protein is CASSFQQGVLGYTF. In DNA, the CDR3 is TGTGCCAGTAGTTTTCAACAGGGAGTGCTCGGCTACACCTTC.

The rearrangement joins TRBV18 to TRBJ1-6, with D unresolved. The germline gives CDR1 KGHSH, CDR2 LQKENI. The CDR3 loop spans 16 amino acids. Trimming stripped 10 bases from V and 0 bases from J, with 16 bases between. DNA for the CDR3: TGTGCCACCACCGGTCGGCGGCCCTCCTATAATTCACCCCTCCACTTT. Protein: CATTGRRPSYNSPLHF.

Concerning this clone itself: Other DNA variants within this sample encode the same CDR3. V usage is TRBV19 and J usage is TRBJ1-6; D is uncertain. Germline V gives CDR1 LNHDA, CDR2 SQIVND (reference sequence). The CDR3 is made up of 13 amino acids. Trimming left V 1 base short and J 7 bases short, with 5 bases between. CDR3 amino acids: CASSIVGNSPLHF. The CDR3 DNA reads TGTGCCAGTAGTATAGTAGGGAATTCACCCCTCCACTTT.

CDR3 in DNA: TGTGCCAGCAGTCCCCAAGGGGTCTATCAGCCCCAGCATTTT. As protein: CASSPQGVYQPQHF. The chain employs TRBV5-6 and TRBJ1-5; D possibly corresponds to TRBD1 (5 bases). Looked up from germline, CDR1 is SGHDT and CDR2 is YYEEEE. V was trimmed by 5 bases and J by 5 bases, leaving 14 bases between them. The CDR3 is 14 amino acids.

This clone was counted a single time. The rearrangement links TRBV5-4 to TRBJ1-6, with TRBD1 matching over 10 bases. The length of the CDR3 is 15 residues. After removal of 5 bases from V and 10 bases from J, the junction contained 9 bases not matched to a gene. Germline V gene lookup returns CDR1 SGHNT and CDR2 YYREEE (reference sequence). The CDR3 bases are TGTGCCAGCAGTCACCGGACAGGGGGGAACTCACCCCTCCACTTT. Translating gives CASSHRTGGNSPLHF.

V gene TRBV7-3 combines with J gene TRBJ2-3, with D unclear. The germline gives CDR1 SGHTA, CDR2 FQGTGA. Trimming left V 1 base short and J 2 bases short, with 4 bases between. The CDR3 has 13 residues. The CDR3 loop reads CASSLKFTDTQYF. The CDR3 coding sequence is TGTGCCAGCAGCTTAAAATTCACAGATACGCAGTATTTT. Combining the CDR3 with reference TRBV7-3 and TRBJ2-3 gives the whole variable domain GAGVSQTPSNKVTEKGKYVELRCDPISGHTALYWYRQSLGQGPEFLIYFQGTGAADDSGLPNDRFFAVRPEGSVSTLKIQRTERGDSAVYLCASSLKFTDTQYFGPGTRLTVL.

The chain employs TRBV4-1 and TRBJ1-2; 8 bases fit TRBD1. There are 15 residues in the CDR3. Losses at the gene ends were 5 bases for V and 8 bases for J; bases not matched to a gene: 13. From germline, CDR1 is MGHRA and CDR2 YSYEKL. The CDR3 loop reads CASSSYTGTGIGYTF. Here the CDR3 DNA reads TGCGCCAGCAGCTCCTACACGGGGACAGGAATCGGCTACACCTTC.